This T cell receptor (beta chain) was recovered during a study of neurological immune-mediated disorders. Study conclusions and caveats: Grouping of repertoires by phylogeny put those of 18 of 34 multiple sclerosis patients into a single related-CDR3 cluster, a possible signature. The expanded clones of different subjects shared no CDR3 amino acid sequences (suggesting private repertoires in all groups).

Germline V CDR1 and CDR2: SGHRS, YFSETQ. Trimming removed 4 bases from V and 5 bases from J, with 21 bases in between. The CDR3 is 17 amino acids. There are many counts of this clonotype. Its specificity is unknown. Time point of the sample: longitudinal time-point 3. TCRdb reanalysed the 5' RACE reads using MiXCR and keeps one entry per CDR3 protein. This sample carries approximately 80,000 distinct CDR3 sequences, roughly 4.5% of them seen once, and the ten largest clones take around 5.8%. The chain links TRBV5-1 to TRBJ2-2; D may be TRBD1 (6 bases). Sequencing used PBMCs. This clonotype was sampled from a woman aged 60-75 years with multiple sclerosis. The CDR3 sequence is CASSLEPDRLRTGELFF. The CDR3 nucleotides read TGCGCCAGCAGCCTGGAACCTGACAGGCTGCGAACCGGGGAGCTGTTTTTT.